This entry lists 15 T cell receptor beta chains sequenced from one sample in a study of T cell responses to AZD1222 COVID-19 vaccine. Assay used: immunoSEQ multiplex PCR; TCRdb lists only in-frame clones, some missing. The table has 59,000 or so clones, approximately 79% seen once; the top ten hold roughly 10%. The sequenced sample was peripheral blood, obtained on day 0 of AZD1222 vaccination. The receptors come from an adult in good health.

This clone was recorded once. This chain links TRBV5-5 with TRBJ1-1, with D perhaps TRBD1 (6 bases). From germline, CDR1 is SGHKS and CDR2 YYEKEE (reference sequence). There are 16 residues in the CDR3. Between the trimmed V and J ends, which lost 5 bases and 1 base, there was a span of 18 bases. The CDR3 loop is CASRGDIGIANTEAFF. The CDR3 DNA sequence: TGTGCCAGCAGGGGGGACATCGGAATCGCGAACACTGAAGCTTTCTTT.

This chain links TRBV7-9 with TRBJ1-1, with D hard to call. Germline assignment: CDR1 SEHNR and CDR2 FQNEAQ (reference sequence). The CDR3 runs 14 residues. Trimming removed 1 base at V and 1 base at J, with 7 bases between. The CDR3: CASSLEGRNTEAFF. The CDR3 DNA reads as TGTGCCAGCAGCTTAGAAGGCCGGAACACTGAAGCTTTCTTT.

J is TRBJ1-5 and V is TRBV4-1; D is ambiguous. Per germline, CDR1 MGHRA and CDR2 YSYEKL. Trimming removed 0 bases at V and 0 bases at J, with 6 bases between. CDR3 length equals 15 residues. This CDR3 is CASSQDRTSNQPQHF. The CDR3 nucleotides are TGCGCCAGCAGCCAAGACCGGACTAGCAATCAGCCCCAGCATTTT.

This clone was counted only a few times. In nucleotides, the CDR3 is TGTGCCAGCAGTGAAGTCCGGACCTCATATGGCTACACCTTC. Translated, it gives CASSEVRTSYGYTF. This chain links TRBV6-1 with TRBJ1-2; D is ambiguous. From germline, CDR1 is MNHNS and CDR2 SASEGT. The CDR3 runs 14 residues. V was pared by 1 base and J by 5 bases, with 11 bases between.

The chain is built from TRBV6-4 and TRBJ2-7; no clear D gene. The CDR3 length is 17 residues. In germline, CDR1 is MRHNA, CDR2 SNTAGT. The V gene lost 7 bases and the J gene lost 5 bases, with 27 bases spanning the gap. The CDR3 coding sequence is TGTGCCAGCAATGGGGTCGTGATTGCGTTATTATTCCACGAGCAGTACTTC. Translated, it gives CASNGVVIALLFHEQYF.

The gene calls are TRBV15 and TRBJ1-4; the D is unclear. Trimming pared 0 bases from V and 3 bases from J, leaving 8 bases between. This CDR3 has 15 residues. Germline V CDR1 and CDR2: LNHNV, YYDKDF (reference sequence). The CDR3 nucleotides read TGTGCCACCAGCAGAGAAGGGAGGGCTAATGAAAAACTGTTTTTT. This sequence encodes CATSREGRANEKLFF.

This sequence joins TRBV27 and TRBJ1-5; 7 nucleotides align to TRBD1. V gave up 10 bases and J gave up 5 bases; unmatched junction bases: 8. The CDR3 is 13 residues long. From germline, CDR1 is MNHEY and CDR2 SMNVEV (reference sequence). CDR3 sequence: CATADRRDQPQHF. CDR3 nucleotide sequence: TGTGCCACCGCGGACAGGCGCGATCAGCCCCAGCATTTT.

The genes are TRBV5-5 and TRBJ1-1, with D perhaps matching TRBD1 (5 bases). This CDR3 region has 15 residues. The germline V and J ends were trimmed by 0 bases and 0 bases, with 9 bases remaining between them. Germline V gene sequence: CDR1 SGHKS, CDR2 YYEKEE (reference sequence). The CDR3 DNA follows: TGTGCCAGCAGCTTGGAGGGCAGGGTGAACACTGAAGCTTTCTTT. Protein: CASSLEGRVNTEAFF. The variable domain in full, with the rest retrieved from reference TRBV5-5 and TRBJ1-1, is DAGVTQSPTHLIKTRGQQVTLRCSPISGHKSVSWYQQVLGQGPQFIFQYYEKEERGRGNFPDRFSARQFPNYSSELNVNALLLGDSALYLCASSLEGRVNTEAFFGQGTRLTVV.

This clone occurred a few times. This sequence joins TRBV29-1 and TRBJ2-3; 9 bases agree with TRBD1. The ends lost 7 bases at V and 6 bases at J; junction bases unmatched: 14. This CDR3 spans 15 amino acids. Germline V lookup: CDR1 SQVTM, CDR2 ANQGSEA. In nucleotides, the CDR3 is TGCAGCGAAACCGACAGGGGGGGACTCGGGGATACGCAGTATTTT. Translated: CSETDRGGLGDTQYF.

The genes are TRBV24-1 and TRBJ1-5; 8 bases align to TRBD1. Germline V gene data show CDR1 as KGHDR and CDR2 as SFDVKD. The CDR3 is 13 residues long. J gave up 7 bases and V 5 bases, and 3 bases lay outside the gene matches. The CDR3 DNA reads TGTGCCACCAGTGGACAGGGGACGCAGCCCCAGCATTTT. Amino acids: CATSGQGTQPQHF.

The V call is TRBV6-5, the J call TRBJ1-2, with TRBD1 matching 9 bases. The CDR3 length is 16 residues. Germline V lookup: CDR1 MNHEY, CDR2 SVGAGI. V dropped 0 bases and J dropped 1; count of bases not matched to a gene: 3. This chain's CDR3 is CASSYSEDRGNYGYTF. The CDR3 DNA reads as TGTGCCAGCAGTTACTCAGAGGACAGGGGTAACTATGGCTACACCTTC.

The chain has TRBV6-5 and TRBJ1-5; no reliable D call. Trimming removed 5 bases at V and 2 bases at J, with 10 bases between. Germline V gene lookup returns CDR1 MNHEY and CDR2 SVGAGI. This CDR3 is built from 14 residues. The CDR3 protein is CASSPDWGNQPQHF. CDR3 bases: TGTGCCAGCAGTCCGGACTGGGGCAATCAGCCCCAGCATTTT.

The chain employs TRBV6-5 and TRBJ2-5; the match to TRBD1 covers 7 bases. The CDR3 has 15 amino acids. The V segment lost 5 bases and the J segment 7 bases; nucleotides outside the gene matches: 13. The germline CDR1 and CDR2 sequences are MNHEY and SVGAGI. CDR3 residues: CASSNTGVDRSTQYF. The CDR3 coding sequence is TGTGCCAGCAGTAATACAGGGGTGGATAGGTCGACCCAGTACTTC.

For the CDR3, the DNA is TGTGCCAGCAGTTACTTCCGGACAGGGGAGACCCAGTACTTC. This codes for CASSYFRTGETQYF. The chain is built from TRBV6-2 or TRBV6-3 and TRBJ2-5, with 8 bases that match TRBD1. Per the germline V gene, CDR1 is MNHEY and CDR2 is SVGEGT. The CDR3 length is 14 residues. V lost 1 base and J lost 5; bases outside the gene matches: 3.

The chain has TRBV3-1 (or the pseudogene TRBV3-2) and TRBJ1-1; no definite D call. The germline CDR1 and CDR2 sequences are LGHDT and YNNKEL (reference sequence). The length of the CDR3 is 15 residues. V was clipped by 1 base and J by 4 bases, with 13 bases between them. The CDR3 here is CASSQVRRSGTEAFF. In DNA, the CDR3 is TGTGCCAGCAGCCAAGTGAGAAGGAGCGGCACTGAAGCTTTCTTT.